This T cell receptor beta chain was captured by sequencing in a study of beta chain features in type 1 diabetes. Study results and caveats: There was a moderate but significant shortening of TCRB CDR3s in all four CD4+ subsets of Type 1 diabetes patients.

The study reverse transcribed the entire isolated RNA, so it sequenced expressed TCRB transcripts. Sequenced by immunoSEQ multiplex PCR; TCRdb stores in-frame clones only, minus some. The table has some 640,000 clones, about 14% seen once. As to this clone: What it recognizes is unknown.

V shed 5 bases and J shed 11 bases, with 27 bases lying between them. The CDR3 consists of 17 residues. From germline, CDR1 is SEHNR and CDR2 FQNEAQ (reference sequence). The sequence was collected from a man aged 18-30 years with type 1 diabetes. The sample consisted of naive CD4+ T cells from blood. The chain combines TRBV7-9 with TRBJ1-4, with D hard to call. In DNA form, the CDR3 reads TGTGCCAGCAGCGACGGCGGGCCCATCGCCCCGGAGTGGAAACTGTTTTTT. Its protein product is CASSDGGPIAPEWKLFF. The entire variable domain, with the rest obtained from reference TRBV7-9 and TRBJ1-4, is as follows: DTGVSQNPRHKITKRGQNVTFRCDPISEHNRLYWYRQTLGQGPEFLTYFQNEAQLEKSRLLSDRFSAERPKGSFSTLEIQRTEQGDSAMYLCASSDGGPIAPEWKLFFGSGTQLSVL.